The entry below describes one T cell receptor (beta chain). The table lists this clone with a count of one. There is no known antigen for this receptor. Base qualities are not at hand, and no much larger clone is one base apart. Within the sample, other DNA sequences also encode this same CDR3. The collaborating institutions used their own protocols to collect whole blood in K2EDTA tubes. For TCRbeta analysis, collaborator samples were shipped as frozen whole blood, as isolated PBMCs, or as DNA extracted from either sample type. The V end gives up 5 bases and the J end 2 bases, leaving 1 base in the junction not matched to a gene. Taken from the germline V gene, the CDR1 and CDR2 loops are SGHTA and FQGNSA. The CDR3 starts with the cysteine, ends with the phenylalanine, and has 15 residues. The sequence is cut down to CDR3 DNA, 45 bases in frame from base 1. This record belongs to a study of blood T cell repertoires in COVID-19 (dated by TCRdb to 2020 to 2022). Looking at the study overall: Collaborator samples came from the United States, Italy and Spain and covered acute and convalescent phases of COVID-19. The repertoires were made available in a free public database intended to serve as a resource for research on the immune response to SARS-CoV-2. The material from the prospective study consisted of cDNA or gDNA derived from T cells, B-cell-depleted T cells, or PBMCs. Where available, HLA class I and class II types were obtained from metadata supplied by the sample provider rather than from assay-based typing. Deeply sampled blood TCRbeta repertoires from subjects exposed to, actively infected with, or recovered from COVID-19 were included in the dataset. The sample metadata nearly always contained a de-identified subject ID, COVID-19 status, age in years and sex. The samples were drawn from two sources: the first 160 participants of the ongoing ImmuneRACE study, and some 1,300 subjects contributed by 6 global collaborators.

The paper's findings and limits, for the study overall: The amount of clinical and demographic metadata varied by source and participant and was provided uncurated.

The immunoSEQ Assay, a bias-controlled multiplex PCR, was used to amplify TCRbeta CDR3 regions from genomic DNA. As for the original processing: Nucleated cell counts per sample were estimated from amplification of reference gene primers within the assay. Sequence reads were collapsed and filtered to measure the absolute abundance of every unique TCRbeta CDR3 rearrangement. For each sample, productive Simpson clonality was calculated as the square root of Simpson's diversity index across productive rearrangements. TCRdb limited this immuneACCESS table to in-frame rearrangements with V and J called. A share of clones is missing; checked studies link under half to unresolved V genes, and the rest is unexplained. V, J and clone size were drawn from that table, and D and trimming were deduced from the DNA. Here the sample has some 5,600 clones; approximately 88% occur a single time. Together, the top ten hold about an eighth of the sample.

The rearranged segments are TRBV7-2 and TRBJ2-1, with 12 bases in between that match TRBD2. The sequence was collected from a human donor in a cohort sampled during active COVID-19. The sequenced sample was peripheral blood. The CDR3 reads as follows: CASSRTSGAYNEQFF. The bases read TGTGCCAGCAGCCGGACTAGCGGGGCCTACAATGAGCAGTTCTTC.